This T cell receptor beta chain was recorded in a study of siplizumab effects on memory and regulatory T cells. Findings and limits, study-wide: Controls showed an average of around 26% Treg-derived mappable alloreactive CD4+ clones, while siplizumab showed approximately 69%.

With regard to this clone: Its antigen is not known.

Data came from immunoSEQ multiplex PCR; TCRdb stores just in-frame clones and leaves some out. The sample records approximately 110,000 clones, about 93% being singletons. The V gene lost 4 bases and the J gene lost 4 bases, with 8 bases spanning the gap. CDR1 and CDR2 (germline): SGHDT, YYEEEE. There are 13 residues in the CDR3. The genes are TRBV5-6 and TRBJ1-4; unclear D gene. This TCR was sampled from a human donor in good health. What was sequenced was CD4+ T cells sorted from blood. The CDR3 loop is CASSHDHNEKLFF. For the CDR3, the DNA is TGTGCCAGCAGCCATGACCATAATGAAAAACTGTTTTTT.